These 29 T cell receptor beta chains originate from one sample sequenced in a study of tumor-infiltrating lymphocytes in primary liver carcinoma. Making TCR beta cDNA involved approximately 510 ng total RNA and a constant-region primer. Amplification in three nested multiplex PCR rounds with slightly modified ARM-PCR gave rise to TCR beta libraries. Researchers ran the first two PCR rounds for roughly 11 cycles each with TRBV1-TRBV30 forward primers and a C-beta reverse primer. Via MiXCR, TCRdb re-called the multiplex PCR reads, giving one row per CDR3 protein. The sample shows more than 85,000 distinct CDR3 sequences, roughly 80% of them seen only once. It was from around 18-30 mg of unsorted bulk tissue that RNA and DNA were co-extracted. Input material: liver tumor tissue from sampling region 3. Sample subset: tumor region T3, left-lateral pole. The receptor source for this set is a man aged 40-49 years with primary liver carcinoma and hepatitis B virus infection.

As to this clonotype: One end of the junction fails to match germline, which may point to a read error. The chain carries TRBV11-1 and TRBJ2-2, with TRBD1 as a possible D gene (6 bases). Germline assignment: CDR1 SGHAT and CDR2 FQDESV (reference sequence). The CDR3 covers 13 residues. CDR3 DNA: TGTGTCAACAGCTTTTGGGACACCGGGGAGTTGTTTTTT. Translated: CVNSFWDTGELFF.

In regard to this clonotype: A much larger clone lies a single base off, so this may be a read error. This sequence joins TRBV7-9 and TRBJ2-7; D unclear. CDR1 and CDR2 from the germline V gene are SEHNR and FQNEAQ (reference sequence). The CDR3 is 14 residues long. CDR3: CARSLEPLTYEQYF. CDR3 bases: TGTGCCAGAAGCTTAGAACCCCTCACCTACGAGCAGTACTTC.

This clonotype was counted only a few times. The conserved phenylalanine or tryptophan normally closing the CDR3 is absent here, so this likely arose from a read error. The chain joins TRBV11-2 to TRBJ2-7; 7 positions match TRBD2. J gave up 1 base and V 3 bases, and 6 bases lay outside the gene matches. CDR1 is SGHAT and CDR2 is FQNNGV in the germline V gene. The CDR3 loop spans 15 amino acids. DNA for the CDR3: TGTGCCAGCAGCTTTGGACTAGGACGGTCCTACGAGCAGTACTTA. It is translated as CASSFGLGRSYEQYL.

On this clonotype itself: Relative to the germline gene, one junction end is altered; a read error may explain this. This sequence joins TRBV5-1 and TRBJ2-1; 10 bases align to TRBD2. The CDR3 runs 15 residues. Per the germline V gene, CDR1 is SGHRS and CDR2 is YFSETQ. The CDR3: CASSLSSGSLNEQFF. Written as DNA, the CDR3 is TGCGCCAGTAGCTTGTCTAGCGGGAGCCTCAATGAGCAGTTCTTC.

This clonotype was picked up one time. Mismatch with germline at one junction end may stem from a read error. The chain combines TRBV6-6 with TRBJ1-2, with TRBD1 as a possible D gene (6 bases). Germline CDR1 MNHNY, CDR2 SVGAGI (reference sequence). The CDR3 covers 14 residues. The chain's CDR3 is CASSPNRDFYDYSF. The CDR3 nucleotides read TGTGCCAGCAGCCCCAACAGGGACTTCTATGACTACTCCTTC.

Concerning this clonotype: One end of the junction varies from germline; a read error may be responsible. The CDR3 DNA reads TGCACCAGCAGCCAAGATCCCAGTAGCGGGAGTAATACGCAGTATTTT. Translation gives CTSSQDPSSGSNTQYF. This chain links TRBV4-1 with TRBJ2-3, with TRBD2 matching 9 bases. The CDR3 has 16 residues. Germline CDR1 MGHRA, CDR2 YSYEKL.

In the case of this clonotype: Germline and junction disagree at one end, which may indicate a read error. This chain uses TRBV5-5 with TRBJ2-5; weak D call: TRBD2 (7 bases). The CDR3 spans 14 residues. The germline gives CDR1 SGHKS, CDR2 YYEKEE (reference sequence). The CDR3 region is CASTWGGRVETQYF. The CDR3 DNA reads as TGCGCCAGCACCTGGGGGGGGCGCGTAGAGACCCAATACTTC.

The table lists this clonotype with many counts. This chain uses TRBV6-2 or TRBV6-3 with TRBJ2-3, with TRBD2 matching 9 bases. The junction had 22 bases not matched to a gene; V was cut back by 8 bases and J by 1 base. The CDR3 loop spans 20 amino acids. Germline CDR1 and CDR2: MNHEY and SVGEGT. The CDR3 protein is CASLLGPSGNVPPGTDTQYF. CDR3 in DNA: TGTGCCAGCCTACTAGGCCCTAGCGGGAACGTCCCCCCTGGCACAGATACGCAGTATTTT.

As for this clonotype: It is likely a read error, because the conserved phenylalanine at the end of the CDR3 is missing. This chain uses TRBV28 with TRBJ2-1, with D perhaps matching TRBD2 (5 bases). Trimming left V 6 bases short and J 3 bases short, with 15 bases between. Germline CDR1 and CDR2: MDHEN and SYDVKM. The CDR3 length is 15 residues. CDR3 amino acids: CASSLGSGFYNEQFL. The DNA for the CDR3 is TGTGCCAGCAGCCTCGGAAGCGGATTCTACAATGAGCAGTTCCTC.

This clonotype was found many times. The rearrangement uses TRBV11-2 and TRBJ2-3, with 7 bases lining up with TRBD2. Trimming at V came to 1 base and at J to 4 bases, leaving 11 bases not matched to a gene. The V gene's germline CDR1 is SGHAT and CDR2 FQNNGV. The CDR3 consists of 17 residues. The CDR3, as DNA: TGTGCCAGCAGCTTAGGGGGACTAACGTACACGTCAGATACGCAGTATTTT. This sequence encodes CASSLGGLTYTSDTQYF.

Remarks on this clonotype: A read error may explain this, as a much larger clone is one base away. The chain's CDR3 is CVWSQTGDMRTEAFF. The CDR3 DNA reads as TGTGTCTGGAGTCAAACCGGGGACATGAGGACTGAAGCTTTCTTT. V is TRBV30 and J is TRBJ1-1, with D perhaps matching TRBD1 (6 bases). Germline-derived CDR1 and CDR2 are GTSNPN and SVGIG (reference sequence). The CDR3 consists of 15 residues. Full variable domain (outside the CDR3, taken from reference TRBV30 and TRBJ1-1): SQTIHQWPATLVQPVGSPLSLECTVEGTSNPNLYWYRQAAGRGLQLLFYSVGIGQISSEVPQNLSASRPQDRQFILSSKKLLLSDSGFYLCVWSQTGDMRTEAFFGQGTRLTVV.

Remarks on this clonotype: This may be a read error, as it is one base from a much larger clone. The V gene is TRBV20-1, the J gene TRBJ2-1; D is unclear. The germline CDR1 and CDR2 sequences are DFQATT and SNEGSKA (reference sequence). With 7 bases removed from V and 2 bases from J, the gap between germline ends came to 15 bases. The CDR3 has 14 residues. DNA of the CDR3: TGCAGTGTCAAGCCCCCCGGGCCCTACAATGAGCAGTTCTTC. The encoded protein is CSVKPPGPYNEQFF.

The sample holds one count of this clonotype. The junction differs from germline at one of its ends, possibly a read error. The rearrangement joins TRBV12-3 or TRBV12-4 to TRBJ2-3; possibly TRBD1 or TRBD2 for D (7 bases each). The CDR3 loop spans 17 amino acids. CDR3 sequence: CARSFRGGRGPTDTQYF. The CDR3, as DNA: TGTGCCAGGAGCTTCAGGGGGGGACGCGGCCCCACTGATACTCAGTATTTT.

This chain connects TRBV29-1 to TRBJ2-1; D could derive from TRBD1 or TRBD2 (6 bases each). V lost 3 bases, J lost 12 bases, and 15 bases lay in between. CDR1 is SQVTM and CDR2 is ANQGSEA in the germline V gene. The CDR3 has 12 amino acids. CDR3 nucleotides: TGCAGCGTTGATGGGCCAGGAGGGGGGCAGTTCTTC. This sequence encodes CSVDGPGGGQFF.

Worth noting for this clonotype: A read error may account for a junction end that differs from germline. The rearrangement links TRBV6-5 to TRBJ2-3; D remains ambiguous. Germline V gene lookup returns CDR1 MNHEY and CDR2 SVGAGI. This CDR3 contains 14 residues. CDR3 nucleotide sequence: TGTACCAGCAGTAGAGAGAGGTGGCCAGATACGCAGTATTTC. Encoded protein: CTSSRERWPDTQYF.

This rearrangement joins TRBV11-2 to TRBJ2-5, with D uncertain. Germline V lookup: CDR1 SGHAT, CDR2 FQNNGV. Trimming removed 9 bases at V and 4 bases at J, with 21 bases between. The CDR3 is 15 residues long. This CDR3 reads CARSPVGLLPETQYF. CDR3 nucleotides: TGTGCCAGGAGCCCCGTCGGCCTACTCCCAGAGACCCAGTACTTC.

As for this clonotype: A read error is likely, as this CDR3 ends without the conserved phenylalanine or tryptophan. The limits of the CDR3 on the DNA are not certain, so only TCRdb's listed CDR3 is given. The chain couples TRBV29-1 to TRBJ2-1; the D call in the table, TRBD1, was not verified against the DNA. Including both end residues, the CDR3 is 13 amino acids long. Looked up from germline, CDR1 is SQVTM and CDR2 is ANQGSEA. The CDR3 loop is CSGGGVPYNEQFS.

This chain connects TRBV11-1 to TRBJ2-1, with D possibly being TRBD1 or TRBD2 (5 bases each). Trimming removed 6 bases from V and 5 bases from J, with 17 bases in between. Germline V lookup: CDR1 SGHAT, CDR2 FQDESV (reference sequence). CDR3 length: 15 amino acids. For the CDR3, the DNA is TGTGCCAGCAGACCCACAGGACTTCTGGACAATGAGCAGTTCTTC. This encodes CASRPTGLLDNEQFF. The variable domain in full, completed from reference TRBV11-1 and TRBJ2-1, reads EAEVAQSPRYKITEKSQAVAFWCDPISGHATLYWYRQILGQGPELLVQFQDESVVDDSQLPKDRFSAERLKGVDSTLKIQPAELGDSAMYLCASRPTGLLDNEQFFGPGTRLTVL.

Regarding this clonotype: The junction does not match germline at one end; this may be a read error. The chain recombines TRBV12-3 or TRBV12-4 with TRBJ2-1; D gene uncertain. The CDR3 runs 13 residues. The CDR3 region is CTSSFDEGNEQFF. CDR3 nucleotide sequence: TGCACCAGCAGTTTTGACGAAGGCAATGAGCAGTTCTTC.

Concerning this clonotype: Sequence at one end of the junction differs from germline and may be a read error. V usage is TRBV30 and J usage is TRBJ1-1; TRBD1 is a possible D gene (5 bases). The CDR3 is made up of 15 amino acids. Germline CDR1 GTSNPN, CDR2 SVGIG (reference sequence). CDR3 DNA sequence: TGTGCCTGGAGTCTAGCGGGACTTGGGAATACTGAACCTTTCTTT. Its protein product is CAWSLAGLGNTEPFF.

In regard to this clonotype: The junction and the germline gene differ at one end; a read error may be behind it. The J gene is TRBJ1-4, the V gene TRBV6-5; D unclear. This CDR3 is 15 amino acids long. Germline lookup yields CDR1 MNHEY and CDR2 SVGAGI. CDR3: CGSSPAASTNEKLFF. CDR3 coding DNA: TGTGGCAGCAGTCCCGCAGCGAGCACTAATGAAAAACTGTTTTTT.

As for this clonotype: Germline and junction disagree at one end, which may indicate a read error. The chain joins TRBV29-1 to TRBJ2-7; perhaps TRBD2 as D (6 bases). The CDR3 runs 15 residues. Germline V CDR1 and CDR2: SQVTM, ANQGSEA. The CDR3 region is CSVALGLAGSYDQYF. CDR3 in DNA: TGCAGCGTCGCTTTGGGACTTGCGGGATCGTACGACCAGTACTTC.

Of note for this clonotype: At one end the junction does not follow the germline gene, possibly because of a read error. In DNA, the CDR3 is TGTACCAGCAGTTCTCTAGCGGGAGGCGCCAATGAACAGTTCTTC. It yields the protein CTSSSLAGGANEQFF. This sequence joins TRBV11-2 and TRBJ2-1; 11 positions match TRBD2. CDR1 is SGHAT, CDR2 FQNNGV, per germline. The CDR3 is 15 amino acids.

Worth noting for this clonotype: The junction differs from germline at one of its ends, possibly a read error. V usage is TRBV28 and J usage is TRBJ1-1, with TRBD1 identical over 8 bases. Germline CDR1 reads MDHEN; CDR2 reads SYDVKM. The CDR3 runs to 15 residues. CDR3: CVSSAETGVRVEAFF. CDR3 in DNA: TGTGTCAGCAGTGCAGAGACAGGGGTGAGGGTTGAAGCTTTCTTT.

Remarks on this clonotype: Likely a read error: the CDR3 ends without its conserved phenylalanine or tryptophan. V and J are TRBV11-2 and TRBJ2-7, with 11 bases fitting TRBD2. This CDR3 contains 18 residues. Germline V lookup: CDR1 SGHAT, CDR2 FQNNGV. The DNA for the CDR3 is TGTGCCAACAGCTTAGGTAGCGGGAGGGCCCGTTTCACCTACGAGCAGTACCTC. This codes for CANSLGSGRARFTYEQYL.

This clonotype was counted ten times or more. Here the CDR3 reads CAISVGQTRDTQYF. As DNA, the CDR3 is TGTGCCATCAGTGTAGGACAAACCCGGGATACGCAGTATTTT. The chain couples TRBV10-3 to TRBJ2-3; D perhaps matches TRBD1 (5 bases). Germline V gene data show CDR1 as ENHRY and CDR2 as SYGVKD. This CDR3 is built from 14 residues. With 4 bases removed from V and 6 bases from J, the gap between germline ends came to 14 bases.

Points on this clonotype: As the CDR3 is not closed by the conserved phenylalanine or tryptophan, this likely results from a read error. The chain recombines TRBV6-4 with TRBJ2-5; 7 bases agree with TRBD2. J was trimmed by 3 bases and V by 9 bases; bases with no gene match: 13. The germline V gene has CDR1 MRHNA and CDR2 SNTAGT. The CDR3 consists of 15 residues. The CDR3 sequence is CASGRTSGTEETQYL. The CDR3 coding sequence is TGTGCCAGTGGCAGGACTAGTGGGACGGAAGAGACCCAGTACCTC.

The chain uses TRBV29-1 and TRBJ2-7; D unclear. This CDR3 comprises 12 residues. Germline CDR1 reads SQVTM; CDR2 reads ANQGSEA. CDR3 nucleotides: TGCGGCGCTTCCATATCAGCCTACGAGCAGTACTTC. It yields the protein CGASISAYEQYF.

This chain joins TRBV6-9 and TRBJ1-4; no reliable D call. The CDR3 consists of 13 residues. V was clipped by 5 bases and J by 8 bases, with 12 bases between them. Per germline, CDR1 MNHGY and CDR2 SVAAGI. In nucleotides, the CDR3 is TGTGCCAGCAGTGGACTGCGATTCGAAAAACTGTTTTTT. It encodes CASSGLRFEKLFF.